The clone carrying this T cell receptor beta chain was seen many times. The antigen is not known. TCRdb reprocessed the 5' RACE reads via MiXCR and lists one record per CDR3 protein. Seen here are approximately 500,000 distinct CDR3 sequences, about 23% observed once, and the top ten hold around 13%. This specimen belongs to a study of T-cell memory formation after mild COVID-19. Overall study: For the most part, TCR clusters were specific to one donor. General study results and limits: CD4+ bias marked clones expanding day 15 to 37, unlike balanced contracting clones. Among contracting clones, CD4+ were mainly CM/EM and CD8+ enriched in EMRA. There were some responding clones in pre-infection memory, which suggested that cross-reactive memory had joined.

Looked up from germline, CDR1 is ENHRY and CDR2 is SYGVKD. Between the trimmed V and J ends, which lost 8 bases and 4 bases, there was a span of 14 bases. This CDR3 region has 13 residues. Sequenced sample: PBMCs or a T cell subset sorted from them (not recorded which). The sequence derives from an adult woman who had mild COVID-19 (a few samples of this study predate the infection). Cell type and time point are not known. The chain joins TRBV10-3 to TRBJ2-5, with a possible D match to TRBD1 (6 bases). The CDR3 sequence: CAILQGLGETQYF. CDR3 coding DNA: TGTGCCATCCTACAGGGCCTAGGAGAGACCCAGTACTTC.